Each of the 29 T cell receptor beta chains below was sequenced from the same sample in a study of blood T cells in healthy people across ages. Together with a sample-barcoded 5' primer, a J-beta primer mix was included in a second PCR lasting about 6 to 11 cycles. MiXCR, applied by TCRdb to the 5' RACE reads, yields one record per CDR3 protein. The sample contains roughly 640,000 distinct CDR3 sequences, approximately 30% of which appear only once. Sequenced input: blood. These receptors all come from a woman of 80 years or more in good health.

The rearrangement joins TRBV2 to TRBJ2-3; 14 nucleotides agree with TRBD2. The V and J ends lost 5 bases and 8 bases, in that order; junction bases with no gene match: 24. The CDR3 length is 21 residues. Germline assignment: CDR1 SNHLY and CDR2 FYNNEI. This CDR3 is CASSPYISRTSGRPGRATQYF. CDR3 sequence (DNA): TGTGCCAGCAGTCCCTACATCTCACGGACTAGCGGGAGGCCCGGTAGAGCTACGCAGTATTTT.

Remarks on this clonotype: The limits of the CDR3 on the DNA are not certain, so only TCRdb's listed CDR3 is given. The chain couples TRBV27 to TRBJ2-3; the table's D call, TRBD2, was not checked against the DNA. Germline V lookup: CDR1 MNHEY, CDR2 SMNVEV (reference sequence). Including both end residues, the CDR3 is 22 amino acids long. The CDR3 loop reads CASSPKRGGPQHFGDGTDTQYF.

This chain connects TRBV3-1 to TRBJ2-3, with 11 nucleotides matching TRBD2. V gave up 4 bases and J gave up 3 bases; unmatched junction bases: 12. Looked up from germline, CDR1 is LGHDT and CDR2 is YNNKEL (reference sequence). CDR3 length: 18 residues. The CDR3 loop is CASSRTTSGGLGTDTQYF. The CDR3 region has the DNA TGTGCCAGCAGCCGAACAACTAGCGGGGGCTTGGGGACAGATACGCAGTATTTT.

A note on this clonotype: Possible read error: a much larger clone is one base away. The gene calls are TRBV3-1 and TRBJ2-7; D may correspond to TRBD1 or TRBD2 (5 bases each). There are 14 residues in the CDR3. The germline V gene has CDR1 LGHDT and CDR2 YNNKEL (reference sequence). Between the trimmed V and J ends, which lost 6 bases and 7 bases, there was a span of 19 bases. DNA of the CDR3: TGTGCCAGCAGGGACACCGGGACCGGCAATGAGCAGTACTTC. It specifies CASRDTGTGNEQYF.

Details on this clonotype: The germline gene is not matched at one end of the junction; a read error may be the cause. The chain's CDR3 is CSALRGGQLTGELFF. Here the CDR3 DNA reads TGCAGTGCTTTGAGAGGGGGACAGCTCACCGGAGAGCTGTTTTTT. The chain joins TRBV20-1 to TRBJ2-2; 7 bases match TRBD1. The CDR3 spans 15 residues. The germline V gene has CDR1 DFQATT and CDR2 SNEGSKA (reference sequence).

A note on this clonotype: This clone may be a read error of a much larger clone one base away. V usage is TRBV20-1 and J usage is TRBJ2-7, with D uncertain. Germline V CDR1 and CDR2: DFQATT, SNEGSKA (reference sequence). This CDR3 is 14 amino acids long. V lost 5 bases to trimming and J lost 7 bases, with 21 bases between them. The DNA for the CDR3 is TGCAGTGCTGGCCGGGTTGGCTCCTACAATGAGCAGTACTTC. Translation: CSAGRVGSYNEQYF.

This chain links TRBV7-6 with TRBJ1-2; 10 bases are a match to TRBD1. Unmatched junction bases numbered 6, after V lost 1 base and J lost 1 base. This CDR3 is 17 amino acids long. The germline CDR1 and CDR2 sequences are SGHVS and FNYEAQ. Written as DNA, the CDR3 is TGTGCCAGCAGCTTAGAGGGACAGGGGCCACATAACTATGGCTACACCTTC. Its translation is CASSLEGQGPHNYGYTF.

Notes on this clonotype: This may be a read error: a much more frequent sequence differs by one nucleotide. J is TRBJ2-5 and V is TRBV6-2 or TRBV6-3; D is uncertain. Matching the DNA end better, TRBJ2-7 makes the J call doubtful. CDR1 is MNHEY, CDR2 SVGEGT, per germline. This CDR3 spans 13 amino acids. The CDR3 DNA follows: TGTGCCAGCAGTTACGGTAACCCCTACGAGCAGTACTTC. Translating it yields CASSYGNPYEQYF.

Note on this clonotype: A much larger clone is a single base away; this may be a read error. The CDR3 sequence: CASSQAPGPIADMQYF. CDR3 DNA sequence: TGTGCCAGCAGCCAAGCCCCGGGTCCCATCGCAGATATGCAGTATTTT. The gene calls are TRBV14 and TRBJ2-3; D unclear. Germline lookup yields CDR1 SGHDN and CDR2 FVKESK. This CDR3 region has 16 residues.

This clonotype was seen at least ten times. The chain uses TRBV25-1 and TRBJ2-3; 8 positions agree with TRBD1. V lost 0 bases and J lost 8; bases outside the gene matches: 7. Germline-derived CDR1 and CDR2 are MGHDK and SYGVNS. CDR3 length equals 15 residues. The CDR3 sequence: CASSEYSDRAGTQYF. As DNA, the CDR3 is TGTGCCAGCAGTGAATACTCGGACAGGGCTGGTACGCAGTATTTT.

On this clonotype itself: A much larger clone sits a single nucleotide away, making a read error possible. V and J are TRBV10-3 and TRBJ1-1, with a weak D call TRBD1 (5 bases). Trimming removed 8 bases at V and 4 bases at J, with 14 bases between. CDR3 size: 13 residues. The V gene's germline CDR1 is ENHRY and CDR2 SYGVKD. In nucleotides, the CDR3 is TGTGCCATCTGCGCAGGGCCGGGCACTGAAGCTTTCTTT. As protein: CAICAGPGTEAFF.

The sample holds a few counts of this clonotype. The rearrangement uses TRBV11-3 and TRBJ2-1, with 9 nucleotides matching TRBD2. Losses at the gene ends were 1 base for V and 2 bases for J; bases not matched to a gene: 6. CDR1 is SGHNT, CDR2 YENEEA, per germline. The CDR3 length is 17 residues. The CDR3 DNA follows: TGTGCCAGCAGCTTAGGAAGCGGGGGGTTTACCTACAATGAGCAGTTCTTC. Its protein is CASSLGSGGFTYNEQFF.

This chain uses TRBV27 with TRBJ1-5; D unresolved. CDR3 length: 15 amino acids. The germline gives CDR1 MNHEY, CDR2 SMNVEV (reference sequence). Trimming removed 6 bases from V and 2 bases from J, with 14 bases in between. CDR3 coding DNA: TGTGCCAGCAGACGAACCGGGAGGGGCAATCAGCCCCAGCATTTT. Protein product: CASRRTGRGNQPQHF.

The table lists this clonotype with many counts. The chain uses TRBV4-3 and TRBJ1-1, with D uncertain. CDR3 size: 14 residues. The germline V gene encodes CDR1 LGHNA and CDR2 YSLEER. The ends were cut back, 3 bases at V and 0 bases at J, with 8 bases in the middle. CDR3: CASSQEGLNTEAFF. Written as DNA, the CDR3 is TGCGCCAGCAGCCAGGAAGGTTTGAACACTGAAGCTTTCTTT.

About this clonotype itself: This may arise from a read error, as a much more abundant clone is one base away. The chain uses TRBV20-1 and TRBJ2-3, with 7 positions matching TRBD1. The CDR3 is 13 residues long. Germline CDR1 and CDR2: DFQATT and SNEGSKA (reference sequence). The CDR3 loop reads CSARGVGTDAQYF. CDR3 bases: TGCAGTGCTAGAGGTGTGGGGACAGATGCGCAGTATTTT.

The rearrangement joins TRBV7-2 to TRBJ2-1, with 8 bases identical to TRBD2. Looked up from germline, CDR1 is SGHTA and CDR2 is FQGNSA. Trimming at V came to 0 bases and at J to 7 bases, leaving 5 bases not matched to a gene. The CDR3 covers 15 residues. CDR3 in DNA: TGTGCCAGCAGCTTAGCGTACACTAGCGGAAATGAGCAGTTCTTC. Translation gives CASSLAYTSGNEQFF.

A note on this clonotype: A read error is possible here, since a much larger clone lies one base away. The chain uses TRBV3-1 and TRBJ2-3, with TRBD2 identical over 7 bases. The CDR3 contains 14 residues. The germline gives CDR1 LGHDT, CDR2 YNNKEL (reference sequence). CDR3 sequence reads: CASGQPTSRDTQYF. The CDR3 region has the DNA TGTGCCAGCGGCCAGCCGACTAGCAGAGATACGCAGTATTTT.

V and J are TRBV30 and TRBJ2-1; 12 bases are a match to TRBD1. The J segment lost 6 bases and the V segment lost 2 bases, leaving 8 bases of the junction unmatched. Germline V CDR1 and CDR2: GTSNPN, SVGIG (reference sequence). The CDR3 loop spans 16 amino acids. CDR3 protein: CAWSPLGQGATNEQFF. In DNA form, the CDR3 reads TGTGCCTGGAGTCCTCTGGGACAGGGGGCTACCAATGAGCAGTTCTTC.

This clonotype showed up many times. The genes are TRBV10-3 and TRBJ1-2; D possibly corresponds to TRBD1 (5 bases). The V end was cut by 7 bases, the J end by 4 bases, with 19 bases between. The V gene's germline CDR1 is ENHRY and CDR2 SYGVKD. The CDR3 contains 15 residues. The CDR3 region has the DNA TGTGCCATCACCGAAGGGGCCGTTTCGCTCTATGGCTACACCTTC. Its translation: CAITEGAVSLYGYTF.

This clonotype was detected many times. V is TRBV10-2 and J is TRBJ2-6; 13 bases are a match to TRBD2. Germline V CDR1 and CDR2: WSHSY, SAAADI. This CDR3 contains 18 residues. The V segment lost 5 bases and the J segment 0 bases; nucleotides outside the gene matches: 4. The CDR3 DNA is TGCGCCAGCAGTTCCAGGACTAGCGGGAGCTCTGGGGCCAACGTCCTGACTTTC. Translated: CASSSRTSGSSGANVLTF.

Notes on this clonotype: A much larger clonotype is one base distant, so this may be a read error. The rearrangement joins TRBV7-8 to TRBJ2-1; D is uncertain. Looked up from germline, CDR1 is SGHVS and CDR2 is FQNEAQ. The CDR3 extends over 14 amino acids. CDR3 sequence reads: CASGLMFTNNEQFF. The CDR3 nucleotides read TGTGCCAGCGGCTTAATGTTCACAAACAATGAGCAGTTCTTC.

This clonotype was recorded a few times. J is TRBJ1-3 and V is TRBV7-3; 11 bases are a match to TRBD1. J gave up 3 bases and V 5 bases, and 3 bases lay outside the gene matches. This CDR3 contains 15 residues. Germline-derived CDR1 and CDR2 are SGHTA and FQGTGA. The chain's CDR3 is CASSTDRGLGNTIYF. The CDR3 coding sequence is TGTGCCAGCAGCACGGACAGGGGGCTTGGAAACACCATATATTTT.

The CDR3 reads CASSLIWGGDTEAFF. The CDR3 DNA reads as TGCGCCAGCAGCTTGATTTGGGGTGGCGACACTGAAGCTTTCTTT. The chain links TRBV5-1 to TRBJ1-1; D is unresolved. V lost 1 base to trimming and J lost 3 bases, with 13 bases between them. CDR1 and CDR2 (germline): SGHRS, YFSETQ. This CDR3 has 15 amino acids.

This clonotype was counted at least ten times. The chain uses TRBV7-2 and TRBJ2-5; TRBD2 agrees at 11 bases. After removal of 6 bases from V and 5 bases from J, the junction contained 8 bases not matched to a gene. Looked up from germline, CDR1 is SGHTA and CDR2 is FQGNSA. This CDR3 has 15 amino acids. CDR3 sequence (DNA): TGTGCCAGCAGGGTAGCGGGGGGGCTTACGGAGACCCAGTACTTC. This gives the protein CASRVAGGLTETQYF.

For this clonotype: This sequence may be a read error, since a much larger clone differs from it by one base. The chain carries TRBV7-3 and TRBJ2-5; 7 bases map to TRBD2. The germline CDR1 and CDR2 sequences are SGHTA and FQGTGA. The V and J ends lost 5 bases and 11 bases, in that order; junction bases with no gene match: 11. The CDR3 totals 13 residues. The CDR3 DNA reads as TGTGCCAGCAGCGGGGGGGGGTACAGTGAGCAGTACTTC. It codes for CASSGGGYSEQYF. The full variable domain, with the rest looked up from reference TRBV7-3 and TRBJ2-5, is GAGVSQTPSNKVTEKGKYVELRCDPISGHTALYWYRQSLGQGPEFLIYFQGTGAADDSGLPNDRFFAVRPEGSVSTLKIQRTERGDSAVYLCASSGGGYSEQYFGPGTRLLVL.

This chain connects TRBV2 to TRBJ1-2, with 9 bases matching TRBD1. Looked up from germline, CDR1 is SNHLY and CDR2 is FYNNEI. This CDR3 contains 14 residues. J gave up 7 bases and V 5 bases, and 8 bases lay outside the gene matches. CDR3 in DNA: TGTGCCAGCAGTCAAACCGGGACAGGGTCTGGCTACACCTTC. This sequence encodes CASSQTGTGSGYTF.

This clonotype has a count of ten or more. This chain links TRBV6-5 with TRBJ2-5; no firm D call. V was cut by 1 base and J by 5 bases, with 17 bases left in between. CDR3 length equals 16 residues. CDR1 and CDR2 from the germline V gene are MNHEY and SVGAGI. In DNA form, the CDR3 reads TGTGCCAGCAGTTACTATCCCCCGACTTCCGGGGAGACCCAGTACTTC. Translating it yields CASSYYPPTSGETQYF.

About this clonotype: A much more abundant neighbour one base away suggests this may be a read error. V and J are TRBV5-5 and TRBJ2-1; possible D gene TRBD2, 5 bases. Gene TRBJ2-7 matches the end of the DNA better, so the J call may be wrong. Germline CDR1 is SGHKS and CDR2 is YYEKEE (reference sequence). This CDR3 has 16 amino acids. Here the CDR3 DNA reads TGTGCCAGCAGCTTGGCCTATGGCTTCACGGGGAATGAGCAGTACTTC. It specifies CASSLAYGFTGNEQYF.

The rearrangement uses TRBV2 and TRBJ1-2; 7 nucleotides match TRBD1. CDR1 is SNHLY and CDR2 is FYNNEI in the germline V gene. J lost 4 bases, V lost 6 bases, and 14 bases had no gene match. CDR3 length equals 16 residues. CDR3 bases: TGTGCCAGCAGAGAGACGAAGGGGGCTGGGGTCTATGGCTACACCTTC. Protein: CASRETKGAGVYGYTF.